The 21 T cell receptor beta chains below were found in one sample sequenced in a study of technical replicates of blood from a few donors. The data were produced by immunoSEQ multiplex PCR, yet TCRdb's version contains in-frame clones alone and is incomplete. This sample has roughly 87,000 clones, with just under 95% found just once. Input material: T cells isolated from PBMCs. All receptors derive from a human donor in good health.

The chain joins TRBV4-1 to TRBJ1-1; D is uncertain. Looked up from germline, CDR1 is MGHRA and CDR2 is YSYEKL. Trimming left V 0 bases short and J 11 bases short, with 16 bases between. The CDR3 has 14 amino acids. CDR3 DNA: TGCGCCAGCAGCCAAGATCTCGATCGGGGTAAGGCTTTCTTT. Protein sequence: CASSQDLDRGKAFF.

The chain couples TRBV19 to TRBJ2-1; the D gene is possibly TRBD1 (6 bases). The CDR3 consists of 14 residues. Deletions cut 8 bases from V and 0 bases from J, with 11 bases between. Germline V gene sequence: CDR1 LNHDA, CDR2 SQIVND (reference sequence). The CDR3 protein is CASQYRDSYNEQFF. CDR3 nucleotide sequence: TGTGCCAGTCAGTACAGGGACTCCTACAATGAGCAGTTCTTC.

The gene calls are TRBV11-2 and TRBJ2-1, with D possibly TRBD2 on 7 matching bases. Germline loops: CDR1 SGHAT, CDR2 FQNNGV. Trimming took 5 bases from V and 2 from J, leaving 22 bases between them. This CDR3 has 18 residues. CDR3: CASSLPSFSGGPYNEQFF. The CDR3 DNA reads as TGTGCCAGCAGCCTCCCGAGTTTTTCGGGGGGCCCCTACAATGAGCAGTTCTTC. The full variable domain, its missing parts supplied by reference TRBV11-2 and TRBJ2-1, is EAGVAQSPRYKIIEKRQSVAFWCNPISGHATLYWYQQILGQGPKLLIQFQNNGVVDDSQLPKDRFSAERLKGVDSTLKIQPAKLEDSAVYLCASSLPSFSGGPYNEQFFGPGTRLTVL.

CDR3 bases: TGTGCCAGCAGTTACTCTACCGGGACAGTTGGAAACACCATATATTTT. It yields the protein CASSYSTGTVGNTIYF. The genes are TRBV6-5 and TRBJ1-3, with 7 nucleotides matching TRBD1. Per the germline V gene, CDR1 is MNHEY and CDR2 is SVGAGI. CDR3 size: 16 residues. The V segment lost 0 bases and the J segment 3 bases; nucleotides outside the gene matches: 5.

The chain recombines TRBV28 with TRBJ2-1; TRBD2 matches 9 bases. The germline gives CDR1 MDHEN, CDR2 SYDVKM. J gave up 8 bases and V 5 bases, and 13 bases lay outside the gene matches. This CDR3 is built from 16 residues. CDR3 DNA: TGTGCCAGCAGTCCGTTAGCGGGAGTGACACTGGATGAGCAGTTCTTC. Amino acid sequence: CASSPLAGVTLDEQFF.

Only one count was recorded for this clone. The V gene is TRBV11-3, the J gene TRBJ2-7, with a weak D call TRBD1 (5 bases). This CDR3 contains 13 residues. The V and J ends lost 5 bases and 2 bases respectively, with 10 bases between them. The V gene's germline CDR1 is SGHNT and CDR2 YENEEA. This chain's CDR3 is CASSPRGAYEQYF. The CDR3 DNA sequence: TGTGCCAGCAGCCCTAGGGGCGCCTACGAGCAGTACTTC.

This clone is a singleton in its sample. This rearrangement joins TRBV15 to TRBJ2-7; the match to TRBD1 covers 8 bases. Per the germline V gene, CDR1 is LNHNV and CDR2 is YYDKDF (reference sequence). This CDR3 is built from 14 residues. Losses at the gene ends were 6 bases for V and 0 bases for J; bases not matched to a gene: 4. The CDR3 region is CATRGDRSSYEQYF. CDR3 DNA: TGTGCCACCAGGGGGGACAGGAGCTCCTACGAGCAGTACTTC.

V is TRBV5-1 and J is TRBJ2-7, with 14 nucleotides matching TRBD2. The CDR3 has 18 amino acids. Germline lookup yields CDR1 SGHRS and CDR2 YFSETQ. J gave up 0 bases and V 0 bases, and 5 bases lay outside the gene matches. In nucleotides, the CDR3 is TGCGCCAGCAGCTTGGCCGGGACTAGCGGGAGTTTCTCCTACGAGCAGTACTTC. It translates to CASSLAGTSGSFSYEQYF. Combining the CDR3 with reference TRBV5-1 and TRBJ2-7 gives the whole variable domain KAGVTQTPRYLIKTRGQQVTLSCSPISGHRSVSWYQQTPGQGLQFLFEYFSETQRNKGNFPGRFSGRQFSNSRSEMNVSTLELGDSALYLCASSLAGTSGSFSYEQYFGPGTRLTVT.

This sequence joins TRBV4-1 and TRBJ1-1; TRBD1 matches 7 bases. Germline values: CDR1 MGHRA, CDR2 YSYEKL. Germline trimming cut 0 bases from V and 11 bases from J; bases unmatched to any gene: 12. This CDR3 has 15 amino acids. This CDR3 is CASSQDQSGGRVAFF. In nucleotides, the CDR3 is TGCGCCAGCAGCCAAGATCAGTCAGGGGGAAGGGTGGCTTTCTTT.

CDR3 nucleotides: TGCGCCAGCAGCTTGGCCCGTAGCGGGGGTTTGAATGAGCAGTTCTTC. It codes for CASSLARSGGLNEQFF. This chain uses TRBV5-1 with TRBJ2-1, with TRBD2 matching 9 bases. The CDR3 has 16 residues. V was pared by 0 bases and J by 7 bases, with 8 bases of the junction left unmatched. Germline CDR1 and CDR2: SGHRS and YFSETQ. The entire variable domain, with the rest obtained from reference TRBV5-1 and TRBJ2-1, is as follows: KAGVTQTPRYLIKTRGQQVTLSCSPISGHRSVSWYQQTPGQGLQFLFEYFSETQRNKGNFPGRFSGRQFSNSRSEMNVSTLELGDSALYLCASSLARSGGLNEQFFGPGTRLTVL.

The chain recombines TRBV13 with TRBJ2-7; D is ambiguous. CDR1 is PRHDT, CDR2 FYEKMQ, per germline (reference sequence). This CDR3 is 15 amino acids long. V lost 5 bases and J 0 bases, leaving 14 bases between the germline ends. Here the CDR3 reads CASSPRSPSSYEQYF. In nucleotides, the CDR3 is TGTGCCAGCAGCCCACGGTCCCCTAGCTCCTACGAGCAGTACTTC. The whole variable domain, remainder taken from reference TRBV13 and TRBJ2-7, is AAGVIQSPRHLIKEKRETATLKCYPIPRHDTVYWYQQGPGQDPQFLISFYEKMQSDKGSIPDRFSAQQFSDYHSELNMSSLELGDSALYFCASSPRSPSSYEQYFGPGTRLTVT.

This clone turned up a few times. The chain is built from TRBV11-3 and TRBJ1-1; 7 bases fit TRBD1. The germline V gene encodes CDR1 SGHNT and CDR2 YENEEA. J was trimmed by 3 bases and V by 7 bases; bases with no gene match: 5. The CDR3 is 13 residues long. CDR3 sequence (DNA): TGTGCCAGCACCCTTGACAGGGACACTGAAGCTTTCTTT. Amino acid sequence: CASTLDRDTEAFF.

The genes are TRBV5-6 and TRBJ2-5, with 7 nucleotides matching TRBD1. V was clipped by 0 bases and J by 4 bases; unmatched bases: 0. There are 13 residues in the CDR3. CDR1 is SGHDT, CDR2 YYEEEE, per germline. The CDR3 sequence is CASSLGQGETQYF. For the CDR3, the DNA is TGTGCCAGCAGCTTGGGACAGGGAGAGACCCAGTACTTC.

CDR3 residues: CASTPLPPFLAGAKAKNIQYF. CDR3 nucleotide sequence: TGTGCCAGTACCCCCTTGCCTCCCTTTCTAGCGGGAGCGAAAGCCAAAAACATTCAGTACTTC. The chain couples TRBV19 to TRBJ2-4, with TRBD2 identical over 10 bases. The germline V gene has CDR1 LNHDA and CDR2 SQIVND (reference sequence). V lost 7 bases and J lost 0; bases outside the gene matches: 21. The CDR3 covers 21 residues.

The rearrangement links TRBV6-1 to TRBJ2-1; 10 bases map to TRBD2. The V gene end was trimmed by 2 bases and the J gene end by 6 bases; junction bases not matched to a gene: 7. The germline V gene has CDR1 MNHNS and CDR2 SASEGT. This CDR3 comprises 16 residues. The DNA of the CDR3 is TGTGCCAGCAGTGAACGAGCGGGGGGGCTATCCAATGAGCAGTTCTTC. It is translated as CASSERAGGLSNEQFF.

The rearrangement uses TRBV28 and TRBJ2-7; 16 positions agree with TRBD2. Germline V gene lookup returns CDR1 MDHEN and CDR2 SYDVKM. This CDR3 comprises 17 residues. Unmatched junction bases numbered 12, after V lost 6 bases and J lost 7 bases. The CDR3 nucleotides are TGTGCCAGCAGGGTCTCCGGGACTAGCGGGAGGGCCCGAGAGCAGTACTTC. Its translation: CASRVSGTSGRAREQYF.

V is TRBV14 and J is TRBJ2-5; TRBD2 might be the D (7 bases). Trimming removed 0 bases from V and 14 bases from J, with 10 bases in between. Germline loops: CDR1 SGHDN, CDR2 FVKESK. This CDR3 region has 11 residues. The CDR3 nucleotides read TGTGCCAGCAGCCAAGAGAGCGGGACATACTTC. It codes for CASSQESGTYF.

V usage is TRBV15 and J usage is TRBJ1-3; the match to TRBD1 covers 7 bases. This CDR3 region has 14 residues. V lost 1 base and J lost 5; bases outside the gene matches: 2. Germline CDR1 LNHNV, CDR2 YYDKDF (reference sequence). DNA for the CDR3: TGTGCCACCAGCAGAGGACAGGGACGAAACACCATATATTTT. It codes for CATSRGQGRNTIYF.

The CDR3 sequence is CASRNSRRSYEQYF. The CDR3 coding sequence is TGTGCCAGCAGAAACAGCAGACGCTCCTACGAGCAGTACTTC. The V call is TRBV11-2, the J call TRBJ2-7; D is unclear. Deletions cut 6 bases from V and 0 bases from J, with 12 bases between. This CDR3 has 14 residues. Germline V lookup: CDR1 SGHAT, CDR2 FQNNGV.

The CDR3, as DNA: TGTGCCAGTAGTATAGGGGGCAGGGGGACCTACAATGAGCAGTTCTTC. Protein: CASSIGGRGTYNEQFF. The chain uses TRBV19 and TRBJ2-1; 7 nucleotides align to TRBD1. Germline V lookup: CDR1 LNHDA, CDR2 SQIVND (reference sequence). The V segment lost 1 base and the J segment 2 bases; nucleotides outside the gene matches: 5. CDR3 length: 16 residues. The full variable domain, its missing parts supplied by reference TRBV19 and TRBJ2-1, is DGGITQSPKYLFRKEGQNVTLSCEQNLNHDAMYWYRQDPGQGLRLIYYSQIVNDFQKGDIAEGYSVSREKKESFPLTVTSAQKNPTAFYLCASSIGGRGTYNEQFFGPGTRLTVL.

This clone has just one count. V gene TRBV19 combines with J gene TRBJ1-3; D remains ambiguous. Trimming removed 6 bases at V and 4 bases at J, with 7 bases between. Germline V CDR1 and CDR2: LNHDA, SQIVND (reference sequence). CDR3 length: 12 residues. The CDR3 coding sequence is TGTGCCAGTAGGGAACAGGGAAACACCATATATTTT. Protein sequence: CASREQGNTIYF.